Included here is one T cell receptor (beta chain) sequence, with context. Its antigen is not known. PCR employed 60 Vbeta and 13 Jbeta primers. In the authors' workflow: A later analysis tallied 75 million to 80 million unique TCR beta chains, approximately 11 million of them shared. Some clones are missing from TCRdb's copy, which holds only in-frame ones; the method was immunoSEQ multiplex PCR. That table gives V, J and clone size, and the DNA gave D and trimming. Of some 120,000 clones listed, more than 65% are singletons. The V gene's germline CDR1 is LNHDA and CDR2 SQIVND (reference sequence). Germline trimming cut 5 bases from V and 0 bases from J; bases unmatched to any gene: 8. The CDR3 has 17 amino acids. The data belong to a study of cytomegalovirus exposure and HLA in healthy donors. As for the donors, each was a healthy bone marrow donor. Study-level results: It has been reported that TCR beta sequences accurately predicted the HLA-A and HLA-B alleles of most subjects. When analyzed later, a missense DCLRE1C variant was found to be linked to TCR beta V- and J-gene trimming.

The source of this sequence is a man younger than 30 in good health and CMV-seronegative. This chain links TRBV19 with TRBJ1-4; 8 nucleotides match TRBD1. Sequenced input: PBMCs. The CDR3: CASSVRQGTPTNEKLFF. The CDR3 nucleotides read TGTGCCAGTAGTGTCCGACAGGGGACCCCAACTAATGAAAAACTGTTTTTT.